A single sample is the source of the 13 T cell receptor beta chains below, sequenced in a study of T cell repertoires in cytomegalovirus infection. MiXCR, applied by TCRdb to the reads, yields one record per CDR3 protein. Among roughly 600,000 distinct CDR3 sequences listed, roughly 24% were seen once. Source material: CD8+ T cells from PBMCs. These TCRs come from a human donor in good health (CMV status not recorded). Some clones in this sample may be carry-over from other donors' samples.

This clonotype was picked up many times. The CDR3 DNA reads TGTGCCAGCACGCCGGGACAGACTAGACCGAGCTATGGCTACACCTTC. This gives the protein CASTPGQTRPSYGYTF. This chain links TRBV6-1 with TRBJ1-2, with 7 nucleotides matching TRBD1. CDR3 size: 16 residues. From germline, CDR1 is MNHNS and CDR2 SASEGT. J gave up 4 bases and V 7 bases, and 15 bases lay outside the gene matches.

The chain uses TRBV15 and TRBJ2-5; D is unclear. V dropped 2 bases and J dropped 7 bases, with 11 bases sitting between them. The CDR3 has 13 amino acids. The germline CDR1 and CDR2 sequences are LNHNV and YYDKDF (reference sequence). DNA for the CDR3: TGTGCCACCAGCAGATCGTCCCCGGGGACCCAGTACTTC. Residues: CATSRSSPGTQYF.

The chain recombines TRBV6-2 or TRBV6-3 with TRBJ1-2; no definite D call. The CDR3 is 15 amino acids. Trimming stripped 0 bases from V and 3 bases from J, with 11 bases between. The germline gives CDR1 MNHEY, CDR2 SVGEGT. Here the CDR3 DNA reads TGTGCCAGCAGTTACTCGTCGGGATTGTACTATGGCTACACCTTC. Amino acid sequence: CASSYSSGLYYGYTF.

This clonotype was observed a handful of times. This chain uses TRBV5-5 with TRBJ1-1, with 8 bases identical to TRBD1. J gave up 11 bases and V 4 bases, and 4 bases lay outside the gene matches. Germline V gene lookup returns CDR1 SGHKS and CDR2 YYEKEE (reference sequence). The CDR3 sequence is 11 residues long. In DNA form, the CDR3 reads TGTGCCAGCAGCCAGGGGGCCGGGGCTTTCTTT. This gives the protein CASSQGAGAFF.

This clonotype was seen many times. As DNA, the CDR3 is TGTGCCAGCAGCTTCGGGCGGACTACGCAGTATTTT. It specifies CASSFGRTTQYF. The chain joins TRBV7-2 to TRBJ2-3; D not resolved. Germline V CDR1 and CDR2: SGHTA, FQGNSA. The CDR3 contains 12 residues. V gave up 3 bases and J gave up 8 bases, with 9 bases separating them. The whole variable domain, filled in from reference TRBV7-2 and TRBJ2-3, reads GAGVSQSPSNKVTEKGKDVELRCDPISGHTALYWYRQSLGQGLEFLIYFQGNSAPDKSGLPSDRFSAERTGGSVSTLTIQRTQQEDSAVYLCASSFGRTTQYFGPGTRLTVL.

This clonotype was recorded many times. The chain is built from TRBV7-9 and TRBJ2-1; maybe TRBD2 (5 bases). Per the germline V gene, CDR1 is SEHNR and CDR2 is FQNEAQ (reference sequence). The V and J ends lost 1 base and 7 bases respectively, with 8 bases between them. This CDR3 comprises 13 residues. CDR3 in amino acids: CASSLVRGNEQFF. In DNA, the CDR3 is TGTGCCAGCAGCTTAGTTCGAGGGAATGAGCAGTTCTTC.

This clonotype has just a few counts. This chain uses TRBV6-5 with TRBJ1-2; D unresolved. Germline CDR1 reads MNHEY; CDR2 reads SVGAGI. Trimming took off 8 bases at V and 4 bases at J, with 11 bases between the two ends. The CDR3 is 12 amino acids. The DNA for the CDR3 is TGTGCCAGCTCTCCAGGCATCTATGGCTACACCTTC. It translates to CASSPGIYGYTF.

This clonotype has just a few counts. The chain joins TRBV2 to TRBJ2-5; TRBD2 is a possible D gene (6 bases). Trimming removed 7 bases from V and 7 bases from J, with 10 bases in between. The CDR3 is made up of 11 amino acids. The germline CDR1 and CDR2 sequences are SNHLY and FYNNEI. In nucleotides, the CDR3 is TGTGCCAGCATCGGGGGAGTGACCCAGTACTTC. This gives the protein CASIGGVTQYF.

This clonotype occurred a few times. The chain is built from TRBV2 and TRBJ2-1, with 15 bases identical to TRBD2. This CDR3 spans 14 amino acids. J was trimmed by 10 bases and V by 6 bases; bases with no gene match: 4. Germline CDR1 is SNHLY and CDR2 is FYNNEI. CDR3 region: CASRGLAGGYEQFF. The CDR3 DNA reads as TGTGCCAGCAGGGGACTAGCGGGGGGCTACGAGCAGTTCTTC.

On this clonotype itself: The junction departs from the called germline gene at one end, perhaps through a read error. The J gene is TRBJ2-1, the V gene TRBV6-5; 14 bases align to TRBD2. CDR1 is MNHEY and CDR2 is SVGAGI in the germline V gene. The CDR3 is made up of 16 amino acids. For the CDR3, the DNA is TGTACCAGCAGTCAGGGACTAGCGGGGGACCCAAGTGAGCAGTTCTTC. Translation gives CTSSQGLAGDPSEQFF.

This clonotype was observed a handful of times. The chain uses TRBV13 and TRBJ2-2, with D unclear. Trimming cost V 7 bases and J 3 bases, with 12 bases left between them. The V gene's germline CDR1 is PRHDT and CDR2 FYEKMQ (reference sequence). The CDR3 is 14 amino acids. DNA of the CDR3: TGTGCCAGCACATCGGGTTTCTACACCGGGGAGCTGTTTTTT. It translates to CASTSGFYTGELFF.

This clonotype was observed at least ten times. The V call is TRBV7-2, the J call TRBJ2-7, with 8 bases aligning to TRBD2. The CDR3 totals 15 residues. CDR1 is SGHTA and CDR2 is FQGNSA in the germline V gene. The V gene end was trimmed by 2 bases and the J gene end by 6 bases; junction bases not matched to a gene: 9. The CDR3 loop reads CASSLIFSGVGEQYV. In DNA form, the CDR3 reads TGTGCCAGCAGCTTAATCTTTAGCGGGGTGGGCGAGCAGTACGTC.

This clonotype was recorded many times. The chain combines TRBV7-8 with TRBJ1-1; 9 nucleotides match TRBD1. Per germline, CDR1 SGHVS and CDR2 FQNEAQ. This CDR3 region has 16 residues. The trim removed 4 bases at V and 3 bases at J, leaving 9 bases unmatched. The CDR3 loop is CASSSWPGTGYTEAFF. DNA of the CDR3: TGTGCCAGCAGCTCGTGGCCCGGGACAGGGTACACTGAAGCTTTCTTT. Supplemented by reference TRBV7-8 and TRBJ1-1, the full variable domain reads GAGVSQSPRYKVAKRGQDVALRCDPISGHVSLFWYQQALGQGPEFLTYFQNEAQLDKSGLPSDRFFAERPEGSVSTLKIQRTQQEDSAVYLCASSSWPGTGYTEAFFGQGTRLTVV.